This T cell receptor (beta chain) was obtained from a study of OX40 agonist ivuxolimab in advanced cancers. On the study more broadly: Hepatocellular carcinoma, melanoma, renal cell or head and neck cancer occurred in dose-escalation patients. Treatment received earlier with anti-PD-1, anti-PD-L1 or anti-CTLA-4 agents was allowed, and approximately 40% had some. Findings and caveats of the study: By week 6 at 0.1 to 3.0 mg/kg, blood CD4+ and CD8+ T cells had expanded clonally.

This clone came up a few times. Its antigen remains unidentified. Between the trimmed V and J ends, which lost 0 bases and 5 bases, there was a span of 11 bases. This CDR3 contains 15 residues. The germline V gene encodes CDR1 LNHDA and CDR2 SQIVND (reference sequence). Assay used: immunoSEQ multiplex PCR; TCRdb lists only in-frame clones, some missing. The sample comprises some 110,000 clones, about nine tenths of which are singletons, and about 0.48% rests with the top ten. The sample was CD4+ or CD8+ T cells sorted from blood, taken in a trial of the OX40 agonist ivuxolimab. The receptor's source is an adult with an advanced solid tumor such as melanoma, head and neck, liver or kidney cancer. This chain joins TRBV19 and TRBJ1-5; D might be TRBD1 (6 bases). In nucleotides, the CDR3 is TGTGCCAGTAGTATAGATCCACAGGGCTATCAGCCCCAGCATTTT. Residues: CASSIDPQGYQPQHF.